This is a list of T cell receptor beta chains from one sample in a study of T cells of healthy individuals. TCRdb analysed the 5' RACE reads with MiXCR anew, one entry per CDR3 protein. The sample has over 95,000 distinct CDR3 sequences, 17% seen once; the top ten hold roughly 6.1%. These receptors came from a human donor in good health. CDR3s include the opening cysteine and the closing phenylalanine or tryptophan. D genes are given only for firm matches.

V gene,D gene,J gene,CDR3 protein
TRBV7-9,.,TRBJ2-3,CASSPGQSVWTDTQYF
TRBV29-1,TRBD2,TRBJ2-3,CSVEGHQGGEGTDTQYF
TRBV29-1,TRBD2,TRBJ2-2,CSVRLAGANGELFF
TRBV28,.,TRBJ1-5,CASSLGPINQPQHF
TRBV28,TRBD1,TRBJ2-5,CASSYRGSQETQYF
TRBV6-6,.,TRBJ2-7,CASSYFSGNEQYF
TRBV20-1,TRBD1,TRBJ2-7,CSASEGAMYEQYF
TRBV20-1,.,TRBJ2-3,CSGRVSGTDTQYF
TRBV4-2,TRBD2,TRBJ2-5,CASSQDRAGGPYETQYF
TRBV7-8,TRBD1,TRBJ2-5,CASSLLTGGLQETQYF
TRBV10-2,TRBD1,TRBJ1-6,CASSEGAGTGKGVNSPLHF
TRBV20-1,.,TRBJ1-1,CSALRGNTEAFF
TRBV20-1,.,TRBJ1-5,CSARDRNQPQHF
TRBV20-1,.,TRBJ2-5,CSAQGGQGTQYF
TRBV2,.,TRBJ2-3,CARTNSGRRRGGPDTQYF
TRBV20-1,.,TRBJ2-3,CSAHRVDTQYF
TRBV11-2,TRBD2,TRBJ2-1,CASSLMTSGGYNEQFF
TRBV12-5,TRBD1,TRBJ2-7,CASGLPGQGTYEQYF
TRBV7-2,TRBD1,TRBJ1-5,CASSLAPGGGNQPQHF
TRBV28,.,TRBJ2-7,CASSESVEQYF
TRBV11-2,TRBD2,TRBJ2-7,CASSSIKGRAEQYF
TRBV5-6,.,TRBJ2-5,CASSLWTPLLEETQYF
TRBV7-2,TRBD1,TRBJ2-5,CASSFYRGETQYF
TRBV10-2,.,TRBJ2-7,CASSDGTGGVEQYF
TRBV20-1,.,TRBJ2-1,CSAYHPLAEQFF
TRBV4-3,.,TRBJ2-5,CASSQVPAETQYF
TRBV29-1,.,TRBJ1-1,CSAHKNTEAFF
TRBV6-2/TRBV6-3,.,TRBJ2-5,CASRRPGRETQYF
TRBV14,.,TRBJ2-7,CASSRTDYEQYF
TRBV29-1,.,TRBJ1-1,CSVVLTGEAFF
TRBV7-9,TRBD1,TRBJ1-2,CASSTSLTGGYGYTF
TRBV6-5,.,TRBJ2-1,CASSNTAGARPVNEQFF